This TCR beta chain comes out of a study of blood T cell repertoires in COVID-19. On the study more broadly: Samples of COVID-19 (acute and convalescent) were obtained from the United States, Italy and Spain. The analysed material was cDNA or gDNA that came from T cells, B-cell-depleted T cells, or PBMCs.

Trimming removed 6 bases at V and 0 bases at J, with 6 bases between. The length of the CDR3 is 13 residues. Generated by immunoSEQ multiplex PCR, the TCRdb table keeps only in-frame clones and is missing some. The table has around 300,000 clones, approximately 90% seen once. Sample: peripheral blood. This receptor was obtained from a woman aged 40 to 50 with acute or convalescent COVID-19. The rearrangement uses TRBV12-3 or TRBV12-4 and TRBJ1-3; D not resolved. The CDR3 reads CASSRGSGNTIYF. The CDR3 nucleotides are TGTGCCAGCAGCCGGGGCTCTGGAAACACCATATATTTT.